The 7 T cell receptor beta chains in this list originate from one sample, sequenced in a study of beta chain features in type 1 diabetes. Findings of the study overall: For Type 1 diabetes patients, all four CD4+ subsets carried TCRB CDR3s that were moderately but significantly shorter.

What was sequenced were expressed TCRB transcripts, since all of the isolated RNA had been reverse transcribed. The data were produced by immunoSEQ multiplex PCR, yet TCRdb's version contains in-frame clones alone and is incomplete. Here the sample spans a few hundred thousand clones, approximately 15% being singletons. Their antigens are not known. The sample consisted of naive CD4+ T cells from blood. The receptors derive from a man aged 25-40 years with type 1 diabetes.

This clone has a handful of counts. The genes are TRBV4-1 and TRBJ2-7, with 8 bases identical to TRBD1. V trimming: 4 bases; J trimming: 3 bases; junction bases outside the gene matches: 8. Germline V gene sequence: CDR1 MGHRA, CDR2 YSYEKL. The CDR3 totals 15 residues. The CDR3 nucleotides read TGCGCCAGCAGCCCATCATTCGGACAGGGCTACGAGCAGTACTTC. Encoded protein: CASSPSFGQGYEQYF.

Notes on this clone: Other nucleotide sequences in the sample specify the same CDR3. The chain employs TRBV5-1 and TRBJ2-5, with 8 nucleotides matching TRBD1. J was trimmed by 0 bases and V by 0 bases; bases with no gene match: 1. The CDR3 runs to 15 residues. Germline values: CDR1 SGHRS, CDR2 YFSETQ. The CDR3 DNA is TGCGCCAGCAGCTTGGGACAGGGGTACCAAGAGACCCAGTACTTC. Translating gives CASSLGQGYQETQYF.

This clone appeared a few times. The V and J genes are TRBV2 and TRBJ2-7; the D gene is possibly TRBD1 (5 bases). The CDR3 covers 12 residues. The V gene lost 6 bases and the J gene lost 3 bases, with 9 bases spanning the gap. Germline CDR1 SNHLY, CDR2 FYNNEI. The CDR3 sequence: CASSTGDYEQYF. CDR3 bases: TGTGCCAGCAGCACAGGAGACTACGAGCAGTACTTC.

This chain's CDR3 is CASGLGGPSYEQYF. The DNA of the CDR3 is TGTGCTAGTGGTTTGGGGGGGCCGTCCTACGAGCAGTACTTC. The chain combines TRBV12-5 with TRBJ2-7, with D tentatively TRBD1 (6 bases). Trimming removed 1 base from V and 1 base from J, with 8 bases in between. The CDR3 sequence is 14 residues long. In germline, CDR1 is LGHNT, CDR2 FRNRAP.

The genes are TRBV18 and TRBJ1-1; D unclear. The CDR3 is made up of 15 amino acids. CDR1 and CDR2 (germline): KGHSH, LQKENI. Between the trimmed V and J ends, which lost 3 bases and 1 base, there was a span of 12 bases. CDR3 loop: CASSPSLGRNTEAFF. In DNA, the CDR3 is TGTGCCAGCTCACCGAGTCTGGGCAGGAACACTGAAGCTTTCTTT. The full variable domain, completed using reference TRBV18 and TRBJ1-1, is NAGVMQNPRHLVRRRGQEARLRCSPMKGHSHVYWYRQLPEEGLKFMVYLQKENIIDESGMPKERFSAEFPKEGPSILRIQQVVRGDSAAYFCASSPSLGRNTEAFFGQGTRLTVV.

The V call is TRBV5-4, the J call TRBJ2-5, with D tentatively TRBD2 (5 bases). V shed 5 bases and J shed 5 bases, with 13 bases lying between them. Germline CDR1 reads SGHNT; CDR2 reads YYREEE (reference sequence). CDR3 size: 13 residues. The CDR3 DNA reads as TGTGCCAGCAGTGGACGGAGAGGGGAGACCCAGTACTTC. Protein: CASSGRRGETQYF.

This clone was counted between two and nine times. The chain couples TRBV28 to TRBJ2-1; 8 bases agree with TRBD2. V lost 3 bases and J lost 6; bases outside the gene matches: 1. The CDR3 spans 13 residues. Germline values: CDR1 MDHEN, CDR2 SYDVKM. The CDR3 DNA reads as TGTGCCAGCAGTTTCGCGGGAGGCAATGAGCAGTTCTTC. Encoded protein: CASSFAGGNEQFF.